These 12 T cell receptor beta chains came from one sample sequenced in a study of identifying expanded T cells in peripheral blood. Sequenced by immunoSEQ multiplex PCR; TCRdb stores in-frame clones only, minus some. Of around 84,000 clones listed, 70% to 90% are singletons. Sequences were obtained from blood. The receptors come from a person aged 18 to 69 in good health.

The chain recombines TRBV10-3 with TRBJ1-2; the match to TRBD1 covers 11 bases. Germline V lookup: CDR1 ENHRY, CDR2 SYGVKD. J gave up 5 bases and V 9 bases, and 5 bases lay outside the gene matches. The length of the CDR3 is 13 residues. The CDR3, as DNA: TGTGCCATTTCCGGGACAGGGGGATATGGCTACACCTTC. Amino acids: CAISGTGGYGYTF.

CDR3 residues: CASSTPGRGGYTF. CDR3 bases: TGTGCCAGTAGTACCCCGGGCAGGGGGGGCTACACCTTC. This rearrangement joins TRBV19 to TRBJ1-2; 7 positions match TRBD1. V shed 4 bases and J 8 bases; nucleotides not matched to a gene: 7. CDR3 size: 13 residues. Germline CDR1 is LNHDA and CDR2 is SQIVND (reference sequence).

The rearrangement joins TRBV6-5 to TRBJ1-2; D unresolved. CDR3 length: 14 residues. Trimming removed 0 bases at V and 2 bases at J, with 7 bases between. The germline V gene has CDR1 MNHEY and CDR2 SVGAGI. The CDR3 loop is CASSYSRQNYGYTF. In DNA, the CDR3 is TGTGCCAGCAGTTACTCCCGGCAGAACTATGGCTACACCTTC.

This clone was recorded once. The V call is TRBV7-3, the J call TRBJ2-2; 10 bases match TRBD1. Trimming at V came to 5 bases and at J to 7 bases, leaving 7 bases not matched to a gene. The germline gives CDR1 SGHTA, CDR2 FQGTGA. This CDR3 is 15 amino acids long. CDR3 nucleotides: TGTGCCAGCAGCCCCGGGGACAGGGGAGGCGGGGAGCTGTTTTTT. Its protein product is CASSPGDRGGGELFF.

This rearrangement joins TRBV19 to TRBJ2-4; 12 bases fit TRBD2. This CDR3 has 20 residues. V gave up 3 bases and J gave up 0 bases; unmatched junction bases: 12. Per germline, CDR1 LNHDA and CDR2 SQIVND (reference sequence). Here the CDR3 reads CASSIGWTSGNPLAKNIQYF. The CDR3 bases are TGTGCCAGTAGTATCGGTTGGACTAGCGGGAATCCATTAGCCAAAAACATTCAGTACTTC.

The chain couples TRBV19 to TRBJ2-3, with D perhaps TRBD1 or TRBD2 (5 bases each). CDR1 and CDR2 from the germline V gene are LNHDA and SQIVND (reference sequence). V was cut by 9 bases and J by 2 bases, with 18 bases left in between. The CDR3 spans 15 residues. The CDR3 DNA reads as TGTGCCAGCGCTATCCCGACGGGGACCACAGATACGCAGTATTTT. Its translation is CASAIPTGTTDTQYF.

V is TRBV7-3 and J is TRBJ2-2; D tentatively reads TRBD1 or TRBD2 (6 bases each). The germline V gene has CDR1 SGHTA and CDR2 FQGTGA. The CDR3 length is 15 residues. Trimming removed 5 bases from V and 3 bases from J, with 13 bases in between. The CDR3 DNA is TGTGCCAGCAGCCCGGGGGCCCTTTACACCGGGGAGCTGTTTTTT. The encoded protein is CASSPGALYTGELFF. Complete variable domain (other parts from reference TRBV7-3 and TRBJ2-2): GAGVSQTPSNKVTEKGKYVELRCDPISGHTALYWYRQSLGQGPEFLIYFQGTGAADDSGLPNDRFFAVRPEGSVSTLKIQRTERGDSAVYLCASSPGALYTGELFFGEGSRLTVL.

The J gene is TRBJ1-4, the V gene TRBV2; D perhaps matches TRBD1 (5 bases). This CDR3 has 15 amino acids. Germline V gene lookup returns CDR1 SNHLY and CDR2 FYNNEI. Between the trimmed V and J ends, which lost 3 bases and 2 bases, there was a span of 10 bases. In nucleotides, the CDR3 is TGTGCCAGCAGTGACCTCCGGGGGACTAATGAAAAACTGTTTTTT. Encoded protein: CASSDLRGTNEKLFF.

This clone has more than one count but fewer than ten. The chain recombines TRBV2 with TRBJ2-7; 9 bases are a match to TRBD1. Per the germline V gene, CDR1 is SNHLY and CDR2 is FYNNEI. CDR3 length: 14 amino acids. Trimming took 2 bases from V and 4 from J; bases not matched to a gene: 3. This CDR3 reads CASSEPGQGYEQYF. In DNA form, the CDR3 reads TGTGCCAGCAGTGAACCGGGACAGGGATACGAGCAGTACTTC.

The chain carries TRBV5-1 and TRBJ1-1; TRBD1 is a possible D gene (6 bases). Germline V gene sequence: CDR1 SGHRS, CDR2 YFSETQ. The CDR3 covers 13 residues. With 4 bases removed from V and 2 bases from J, the gap between germline ends came to 9 bases. DNA for the CDR3: TGCGCCAGCAGCGGCGGGGGCAACACTGAAGCTTTCTTT. It translates to CASSGGGNTEAFF.

Only one count was recorded for this clone. This sample also contains other DNA sequences that code for the same CDR3. The rearrangement uses TRBV7-9 and TRBJ1-1, with unresolved D. The germline V gene has CDR1 SEHNR and CDR2 FQNEAQ (reference sequence). This CDR3 comprises 13 residues. Trimming removed 2 bases at V and 1 base at J, with 5 bases between. CDR3: CASSLSGNTEAFF. CDR3 nucleotide sequence: TGTGCCAGCAGCTTATCAGGGAACACTGAAGCTTTCTTT. The full variable domain, rest sourced from reference TRBV7-9 and TRBJ1-1, is DTGVSQNPRHKITKRGQNVTFRCDPISEHNRLYWYRQTLGQGPEFLTYFQNEAQLEKSRLLSDRFSAERPKGSFSTLEIQRTEQGDSAMYLCASSLSGNTEAFFGQGTRLTVV.

CDR3 protein: CASSSGTAGYEQYF. For the CDR3, the DNA is TGTGCCAGTAGTAGCGGGACCGCGGGATACGAGCAGTACTTC. The chain joins TRBV19 to TRBJ2-7; a weak D match, TRBD2 (6 bases). V dropped 4 bases and J dropped 4 bases, with 14 bases sitting between them. The CDR3 contains 14 residues. Germline values: CDR1 LNHDA, CDR2 SQIVND (reference sequence).